The 6 T cell receptor beta chains listed next were all sequenced from one sample in a study of blood T cell repertoires in COVID-19. The method was immunoSEQ multiplex PCR; TCRdb's version includes in-frame clones alone and lacks a portion of them. This sample has some 120,000 clones, with around four fifths found just once. The specimen sequenced was peripheral blood. These receptors came from a man between 65 and 85 years old with active or convalescent COVID-19.

The chain uses TRBV3-1 (or the pseudogene TRBV3-2) and TRBJ1-1; no clear D. Trimming stripped 4 bases from V and 0 bases from J, with 9 bases between. This CDR3 is built from 14 residues. Germline-derived CDR1 and CDR2 are LGHDT and YNNKEL (reference sequence). CDR3 protein: CASSPTTLNTEAFF. The CDR3, as DNA: TGTGCCAGCAGCCCCACCACATTGAACACTGAAGCTTTCTTT.

The CDR3 bases are TGCGCCAGCAGCCAAGAGTGGAGCTCTGGAAACACCATATATTTT. Translation gives CASSQEWSSGNTIYF. The chain carries TRBV4-3 and TRBJ1-3; D gene unclear. The CDR3 length is 15 residues. V lost 0 bases to trimming and J lost 0 bases, with 6 bases between them. Germline V gene sequence: CDR1 LGHNA, CDR2 YSLEER.

The DNA of the CDR3 is TGTGCCAGCAGCTTAACGAGGGTAGCTAACTATGGCTACACCTTC. Encoded protein: CASSLTRVANYGYTF. This rearrangement joins TRBV11-2 to TRBJ1-2; D is ambiguous. V lost 2 bases and J 0 bases, leaving 10 bases between the germline ends. This CDR3 spans 15 amino acids. The germline V gene encodes CDR1 SGHAT and CDR2 FQNNGV. The entire variable domain, with the rest obtained from reference TRBV11-2 and TRBJ1-2, is as follows: EAGVAQSPRYKIIEKRQSVAFWCNPISGHATLYWYQQILGQGPKLLIQFQNNGVVDDSQLPKDRFSAERLKGVDSTLKIQPAKLEDSAVYLCASSLTRVANYGYTFGSGTRLTVV.

The gene calls are TRBV10-3 and TRBJ1-6; 7 bases fit TRBD1. The CDR3 sequence is 15 residues long. CDR1 is ENHRY, CDR2 SYGVKD, per germline. Trimming at V came to 6 bases and at J to 7 bases, leaving 9 bases not matched to a gene. CDR3 nucleotides: TGTGCCATCAGCGGTCAGACAGGGCGGAATTCACCCCTCCACTTT. Residues: CAISGQTGRNSPLHF.

The chain is built from TRBV10-3 and TRBJ1-3; 8 positions match TRBD1. The CDR3 runs 13 residues. V was clipped by 6 bases and J by 6 bases; unmatched bases: 4. The germline gives CDR1 ENHRY, CDR2 SYGVKD. The CDR3 loop is CAISQGALNTIYF. CDR3 in DNA: TGTGCCATCAGCCAGGGGGCCCTAAACACCATATATTTT.

The chain joins TRBV5-1 to TRBJ2-5, with D perhaps matching TRBD2 (6 bases). Deletions cut 0 bases from V and 1 base from J, with 13 bases between. The germline gives CDR1 SGHRS, CDR2 YFSETQ. The CDR3 is 16 amino acids. Here the CDR3 DNA reads TGCGCCAGCAGCTTGGCCTCCCTAGCGTCCCAAGAGACCCAGTACTTC. Amino acid sequence: CASSLASLASQETQYF.